The TCR beta chain described here comes from a study of blood T cell repertoires in COVID-19. About the study: COVID-19 samples collected from the United States, Italy and Spain covered acute and convalescent phases. PBMCs, B-cell-depleted T cells, or T cells provided the cDNA or gDNA that made up the material.

In the authors' workflow: Using reference gene primer amplification, nucleated cell counts were estimated. This table comes from immunoSEQ multiplex PCR, and its TCRdb copy is limited to in-frame clones, with some not included. V and J calls and clone size come straight from that table; D and trimming were deduced from the DNA. The table has about 130,000 clones, approximately 90% seen once; the top ten hold about a tenth. The germline gives CDR1 SGHAT, CDR2 FQNNGV. The V end was cut by 6 bases, the J end by 3 bases, with 18 bases between. This CDR3 comprises 15 residues. The V call is TRBV11-2, the J call TRBJ2-7; perhaps TRBD1 as D (6 bases). The receptor was derived from a man between 45 and 60 years old with acute or convalescent COVID-19. The source material was peripheral blood. The CDR3 DNA sequence: TGTGCCAGCAGACGGGCTACAGGGAAATTCTACGAGCAGTACTTC. Translated: CASRRATGKFYEQYF.